These 8 T cell receptor beta chains share one sample of origin, sequenced in a study of blood T cell repertoires in COVID-19. The assay was immunoSEQ multiplex PCR, and TCRdb's table has in-frame clones only and misses some. The sample holds some 110,000 clones, about 85% seen once. Sequenced: peripheral blood. These receptor sequences come from an elderly woman with COVID-19, enrolled during active disease.

In this sample, this clone turned up a few times. The CDR3 region is CASSRLAGESYNEQFF. For the CDR3, the DNA is TGTGCCAGCAGTCGCTTAGCGGGAGAGTCCTACAATGAGCAGTTCTTC. The chain recombines TRBV27 with TRBJ2-1; 9 nucleotides align to TRBD2. CDR1 and CDR2 (germline): MNHEY, SMNVEV (reference sequence). This CDR3 has 16 amino acids. V lost 5 bases to trimming and J lost 1 base; unmatched junction nucleotides: 6.

This clone was counted only a few times. The chain combines TRBV5-1 with TRBJ2-1; 8 bases agree with TRBD2. This CDR3 spans 15 amino acids. From germline, CDR1 is SGHRS and CDR2 YFSETQ. Unmatched junction bases numbered 9, after V lost 4 bases and J lost 6 bases. The chain's CDR3 is CASSPGLVSPNEQFF. DNA for the CDR3: TGCGCCAGCAGCCCGGGACTAGTGAGTCCCAATGAGCAGTTCTTC.

This sequence joins TRBV6-5 and TRBJ1-3, with 8 bases matching TRBD1. The CDR3 is made up of 14 amino acids. V dropped 7 bases and J dropped 4; count of bases not matched to a gene: 6. Looked up from germline, CDR1 is MNHEY and CDR2 is SVGAGI. The CDR3 is CASIQGAGGNTIYF. CDR3 DNA sequence: TGTGCCAGCATCCAGGGGGCCGGAGGAAACACCATATATTTT.

This chain links TRBV28 with TRBJ2-7; 7 nucleotides match TRBD1. The CDR3 extends over 16 amino acids. The V gene's germline CDR1 is MDHEN and CDR2 SYDVKM. The V gene end was trimmed by 5 bases and the J gene end by 2 bases; junction bases not matched to a gene: 12. For the CDR3, the DNA is TGTGCCAGCAGTACAAAATACACGGGACAGACCTACGAGCAGTACTTC. Protein: CASSTKYTGQTYEQYF.

The rearrangement joins TRBV5-1 to TRBJ2-5; 12 bases agree with TRBD1. CDR3 length equals 15 residues. Germline V gene lookup returns CDR1 SGHRS and CDR2 YFSETQ. The J segment lost 4 bases and the V segment lost 4 bases, leaving 5 bases of the junction unmatched. In nucleotides, the CDR3 is TGCGCCAGCAGCCCTAGGGACAGGGGGCCAGAGACCCAGTACTTC. Translated: CASSPRDRGPETQYF.

This clone was detected only once. V usage is TRBV6-2 or TRBV6-3 and J usage is TRBJ2-2; no definite D call. The CDR3 length is 13 residues. Germline V gene sequence: CDR1 MNHEY, CDR2 SVGEGT. The V end lost 0 bases, the J end lost 10 bases, and 9 bases lay between the germline ends. CDR3 in DNA: TGTGCCAGCAGTTACTCGGCCCTCCCGGAGCTGTTTTTT. Its protein is CASSYSALPELFF.

The chain links TRBV4-2 to TRBJ1-2, with D hard to call. In germline, CDR1 is LGHNA, CDR2 YNFKEQ. The CDR3 loop spans 13 amino acids. V was shortened by 0 bases and J by 3 bases, with 5 bases between the two germline ends. For the CDR3, the DNA is TGTGCCAGCAGCCAAGATTCATACTATGGCTACACCTTC. Its translation is CASSQDSYYGYTF.

V and J are TRBV7-4 and TRBJ1-3, with D possibly matching TRBD1 (6 bases). The CDR3 totals 14 residues. V lost 7 bases and J 1 base, leaving 11 bases between the germline ends. Germline CDR1 is SGHVT and CDR2 is SQSDAQ. The CDR3: CASTTQGSGNTIYF. CDR3 DNA: TGTGCCAGCACCACCCAGGGGTCTGGAAACACCATATATTTT.